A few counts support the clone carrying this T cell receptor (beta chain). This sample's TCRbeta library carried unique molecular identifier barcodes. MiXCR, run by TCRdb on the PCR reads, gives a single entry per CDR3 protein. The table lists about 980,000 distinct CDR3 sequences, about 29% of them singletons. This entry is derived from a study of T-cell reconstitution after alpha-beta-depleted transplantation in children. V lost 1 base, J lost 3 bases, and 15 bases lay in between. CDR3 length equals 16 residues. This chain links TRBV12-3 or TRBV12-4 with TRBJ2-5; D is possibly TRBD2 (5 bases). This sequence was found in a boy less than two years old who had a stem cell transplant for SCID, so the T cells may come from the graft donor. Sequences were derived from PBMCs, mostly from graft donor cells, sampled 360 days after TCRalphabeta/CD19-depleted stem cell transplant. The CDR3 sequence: CASSLGRRQSKETQYF. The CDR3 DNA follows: TGTGCCAGCAGTTTAGGGAGGCGGCAGTCTAAAGAGACCCAGTACTTC.